This T cell receptor (beta chain) stems from a study of identical twins. A single record per CDR3 protein comes from TCRdb applying MiXCR to the 5' RACE reads. This table holds about 530,000 distinct CDR3 sequences, under 25% found once. The germline gives CDR1 SGHRS, CDR2 YFSETQ. The CDR3 loop spans 16 amino acids. Germline trimming cut 5 bases from V and 5 bases from J; bases unmatched to any gene: 10. This sample also belongs to another study, concerning yellow fever vaccine responses in identical twins.

The sequence was obtained from a woman between 18 and 29 years old in good health. The V gene is TRBV5-1, the J gene TRBJ2-3, with 11 bases fitting TRBD2. The sample comprised CD4+ T cells sorted from blood. CDR3 in amino acids: CASRHGTSGSRDTQYF. The DNA for the CDR3 is TGCGCCAGCAGACACGGAACTAGCGGGAGTAGAGATACGCAGTATTTT. Full variable domain (missing parts from reference TRBV5-1 and TRBJ2-3): KAGVTQTPRYLIKTRGQQVTLSCSPISGHRSVSWYQQTPGQGLQFLFEYFSETQRNKGNFPGRFSGRQFSNSRSEMNVSTLELGDSALYLCASRHGTSGSRDTQYFGPGTRLTVL.